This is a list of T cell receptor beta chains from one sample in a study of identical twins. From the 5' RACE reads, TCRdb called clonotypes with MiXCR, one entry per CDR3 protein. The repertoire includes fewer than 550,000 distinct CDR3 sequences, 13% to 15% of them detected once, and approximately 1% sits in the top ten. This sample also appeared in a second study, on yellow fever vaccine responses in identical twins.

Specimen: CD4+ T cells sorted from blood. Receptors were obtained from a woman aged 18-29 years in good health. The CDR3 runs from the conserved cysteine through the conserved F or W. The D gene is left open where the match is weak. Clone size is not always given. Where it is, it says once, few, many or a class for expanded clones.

CDR3: CASSQVGGGPYNEQFF
DNA: TGTGCCAGCAGCCAAGTTGGGGGAGGGCCGTACAATGAGCAGTTCTTC
size: many
J: TRBJ2-1
D: TRBD2
V: TRBV4-2

CDR3: CASSLGIEQFF
DNA: TGTGCCAGCAGCTTAGGGATTGAGCAGTTCTTC
size: NA
J: TRBJ2-1
D: NA
V: TRBV11-2

CDR3: CASSQVPGYNEQFF
DNA: TGCGCCAGCAGCCAAGTTCCCGGCTACAATGAGCAGTTCTTC
size: many
J: TRBJ2-1
D: NA
V: TRBV4-3

CDR3: CASSPISGASSYNEQFF
DNA: TGTGCCAGCTCTCCCATTAGCGGGGCGAGCTCCTACAATGAGCAGTTCTTC
size: NA
J: TRBJ2-1
D: TRBD2
V: TRBV18

CDR3: CSARDYGGAYNEQFF
DNA: TGCAGTGCTAGAGATTATGGGGGGGCCTACAATGAGCAGTTCTTC
size: few
J: TRBJ2-1
D: TRBD2
V: TRBV20-1

CDR3: CASSLIWGFSGANVLTF
DNA: TGTGCCAGCAGCTTAATTTGGGGTTTCTCTGGGGCCAACGTCCTGACTTTC
size: few
J: TRBJ2-6
D: NA
V: TRBV7-2

CDR3: CASSLDSVTGELFF
DNA: TGTGCCAGCAGTTTGGACTCTGTCACCGGGGAGCTGTTTTTT
size: NA
J: TRBJ2-2
D: NA
V: TRBV6-5

CDR3: CASSQLTGRGTGELFF
DNA: TGCGCCAGCAGCCAATTGACAGGCCGCGGCACCGGGGAGCTGTTTTTT
size: many
J: TRBJ2-2
D: NA
V: TRBV4-3

CDR3: CASSETGSRETQYF
DNA: TGTGCCAGCAGTGAGACTGGGAGTAGGGAGACCCAGTACTTC
size: few
J: TRBJ2-5
D: NA
V: TRBV6-1

CDR3: CASSSRVYYGYTF
DNA: TGTGCCAGCAGTTCTCGAGTTTACTATGGCTACACCTTC
size: few
J: TRBJ1-2
D: NA
V: TRBV6-2/TRBV6-3

CDR3: CASSLASGSGHEQFF
DNA: TGTGCCAGCAGCTTAGCTAGCGGGAGTGGTCATGAGCAGTTCTTC
size: few
J: TRBJ2-1
D: TRBD2
V: TRBV7-9

CDR3: CASSFARGGTDMQYF
DNA: TGTGCCAGCAGCTTTGCGCGGGGGGGCACAGATATGCAGTATTTT
size: NA
J: TRBJ2-3
D: TRBD2
V: TRBV7-8

CDR3: CASSVEQGFHYGYTF
DNA: TGTGCCAGCAGTGTAGAACAGGGGTTTCACTATGGCTACACCTTC
size: few
J: TRBJ1-2
D: TRBD1
V: TRBV27

CDR3: CSAPLAGGRYEQYF
DNA: TGCAGTGCGCCACTAGCGGGGGGCAGGTACGAGCAGTACTTC
size: few
J: TRBJ2-7
D: TRBD2
V: TRBV20-1

CDR3: CASRREVDQPQHF
DNA: TGCGCCAGCAGGAGGGAAGTTGATCAGCCCCAGCATTTT
size: few
J: TRBJ1-5
D: NA
V: TRBV5-1

CDR3: CSAVGAGGGFNTGELFF
DNA: TGCAGTGCTGTAGGGGCCGGGGGCGGATTCAACACCGGGGAGCTGTTTTTT
size: NA
J: TRBJ2-2
D: NA
V: TRBV20-1

CDR3: CSASPGLAYEQYF
DNA: TGCAGTGCCTCCCCCGGACTAGCCTACGAGCAGTACTTC
size: many
J: TRBJ2-7
D: TRBD2
V: TRBV20-1